One and the same sample provided the 21 T cell receptor beta chains below, sequenced in a study of shared clonotypes between healthy human individuals (TCRdb year 2020). CD8 naive samples were CD45RO-negative cells positively selected for CCR7, giving a CD45RA+CCR7+ population that excluded TemRA cells. Receptors were amplified or captured by the immunoSEQ multiplex PCR assay. TCRdb took this table from immuneACCESS and kept in-frame rearrangements with V and J called. Such tables lack part of the clones; where checked against another copy, unresolved V genes explain under half of the gap, and the rest is unexplained. Across this sample there are approximately 740,000 clones, with around 92% seen only once. The ten largest make up about 24% of the sample. Input material: naive CD8+ T cells sorted from blood. Read against the paper, the sample's cell subset or site label means: CD45RA+CCR7+. The receptors shown here come from a man between 25 and 39 years old in good health.

The chain is built from TRBV28 and TRBJ2-7; possible D gene TRBD1, 5 bases. CDR3 length equals 14 residues. Trimming removed 2 bases at V and 3 bases at J, with 11 bases between. Germline assignment: CDR1 MDHEN and CDR2 SYDVKM. The CDR3 spells CASSLQGGYYEQYF. The CDR3 DNA reads TGTGCCAGCAGTTTACAGGGTGGGTACTACGAGCAGTACTTC.

This sequence joins TRBV25-1 and TRBJ1-3; no firm D call. In germline, CDR1 is MGHDK, CDR2 SYGVNS. The CDR3 has 15 residues. Trimming shortened V by 6 bases and J by 2 bases, and 14 bases separated the two germline ends. Written as DNA, the CDR3 is TGTGCCAGCAGGGGAACGGTACTCCCTGGAAACACCATATATTTT. It is translated as CASRGTVLPGNTIYF.

The genes are TRBV7-9 and TRBJ2-7, with D perhaps TRBD2 (6 bases). Germline V gene data show CDR1 as SEHNR and CDR2 as FQNEAQ (reference sequence). CDR3 size: 15 residues. V lost 5 bases and J lost 5, with 19 bases in between. CDR3 sequence (DNA): TGTGCCAGCAGCCCAGCCGGGGGTGGTTCGGACGAGCAGTACTTC. Translating gives CASSPAGGGSDEQYF.

The chain links TRBV29-1 to TRBJ2-3; 8 positions match TRBD2. Germline-derived CDR1 and CDR2 are SQVTM and ANQGSEA. V trimming: 6 bases; J trimming: 0 bases; junction bases outside the gene matches: 11. The CDR3 runs 16 residues. In DNA form, the CDR3 reads TGCAGCGTGGGGCCAATTAGCGGGACTAGCACAGATACGCAGTATTTT. Translating it yields CSVGPISGTSTDTQYF.

The J gene is TRBJ2-7, the V gene TRBV5-4; 8 bases map to TRBD1. Losses at the gene ends were 5 bases for V and 5 bases for J; bases not matched to a gene: 12. CDR3 length: 15 amino acids. The germline V gene encodes CDR1 SGHNT and CDR2 YYREEE (reference sequence). CDR3 residues: CASSTTGTGYHEQYF. The CDR3 DNA follows: TGTGCCAGCAGTACTACCGGGACAGGTTATCACGAGCAGTACTTC.

J is TRBJ2-7 and V is TRBV4-3, with TRBD2 matching over 11 bases. CDR1 is LGHNA, CDR2 YSLEER, per germline. J was trimmed by 0 bases and V by 0 bases; bases with no gene match: 7. This CDR3 comprises 18 residues. CDR3 sequence (DNA): TGCGCCAGCAGCCAAGATCTAGCGGGAGGCGACATCTCCTACGAGCAGTACTTC. Amino acid sequence: CASSQDLAGGDISYEQYF.

This clone was counted only a few times. The gene calls are TRBV6-5 and TRBJ2-7; weak D call: TRBD2 (5 bases). Germline-derived CDR1 and CDR2 are MNHEY and SVGAGI. V gave up 0 bases and J gave up 3 bases, with 9 bases separating them. This CDR3 comprises 14 residues. In DNA form, the CDR3 reads TGTGCCAGCAGTTACTCCACTAGGAGCTACGAGCAGTACTTC. Translating it yields CASSYSTRSYEQYF.

V usage is TRBV10-3 and J usage is TRBJ2-7; 7 bases match TRBD1. This CDR3 region has 13 residues. V shed 11 bases, J shed 1 base, and the junction held 8 bases outside the gene matches. Germline V lookup: CDR1 ENHRY, CDR2 SYGVKD. The CDR3 DNA follows: TGTGCCTCCTCCGGGACAGCTTCCTACGAGCAGTACTTC. This translates into CASSGTASYEQYF.

The J gene is TRBJ2-6, the V gene TRBV5-1; 8 nucleotides agree with TRBD1. This CDR3 spans 15 amino acids. The J segment lost 2 bases and the V segment lost 3 bases, leaving 1 base of the junction unmatched. The V gene's germline CDR1 is SGHRS and CDR2 YFSETQ. This CDR3 reads CASSSRGPGANVLTF. Written as DNA, the CDR3 is TGCGCCAGCAGCTCCAGGGGGCCTGGGGCCAACGTCCTGACTTTC.

The chain combines TRBV7-8 with TRBJ1-3, with TRBD1 matching over 10 bases. J lost 0 bases, V lost 5 bases, and 7 bases had no gene match. The CDR3 covers 17 residues. Germline CDR1 is SGHVS and CDR2 is FQNEAQ. The CDR3 spells CASSIPGQGHSGNTIYF. The CDR3 region has the DNA TGTGCCAGCAGCATCCCGGGACAGGGGCACTCTGGAAACACCATATATTTT.

For this clone: With a much larger clone just one base away, this may be a read error. The chain employs TRBV6-6 and TRBJ2-7; D gene ambiguous. This CDR3 region has 11 residues. Per the germline V gene, CDR1 is MNHNY and CDR2 is SVGAGI (reference sequence). V lost 6 bases, J lost 3 bases, and 6 bases lay in between. CDR3 DNA: TGTGCCAGCAGGGCCCTCTACGAGCAGTACTTC. It encodes CASRALYEQYF.

To note about this clone: Other DNA sequences in this sample translate to the same CDR3. V gene TRBV27 combines with J gene TRBJ2-7, with 13 bases aligning to TRBD2. The CDR3 loop spans 15 amino acids. Germline values: CDR1 MNHEY, CDR2 SMNVEV (reference sequence). V shed 4 bases, J shed 2 bases, and the junction held 2 bases outside the gene matches. The CDR3 coding sequence is TGTGCCAGCAGTTGGACTAGCGGGAGCACCTACGAGCAGTACTTC. It is translated as CASSWTSGSTYEQYF.

At least ten counts were recorded for this clone. This chain uses TRBV6-1 with TRBJ2-7, with TRBD2 matching over 7 bases. Per germline, CDR1 MNHNS and CDR2 SASEGT. CDR3 length equals 15 residues. V lost 4 bases to trimming and J lost 2 bases; unmatched junction nucleotides: 8. The CDR3 bases are TGTGCCAGCAGTGTCTCGCGGGAGACACCCTACGAGCAGTACTTC. This codes for CASSVSRETPYEQYF.

This clone is a singleton in its sample. This sequence joins TRBV7-9 and TRBJ1-5; D unclear. Trimming cost V 3 bases and J 8 bases, with 11 bases left between them. The CDR3 has 13 residues. Germline lookup yields CDR1 SEHNR and CDR2 FQNEAQ (reference sequence). Here the CDR3 DNA reads TGTGCCAGCAGCTTTGGGCCGTTGGAGCCCCAGCATTTT. Its protein product is CASSFGPLEPQHF.

CDR3 DNA sequence: TGTGCCAGCAGCGTAGACGGGAGGGCCCCAGATACGCAGTATTTT. It specifies CASSVDGRAPDTQYF. The chain joins TRBV9 to TRBJ2-3; TRBD2 aligns across 8 bases. The CDR3 loop spans 15 amino acids. CDR1 SGDLS and CDR2 YYNGEE come from the germline V gene. The V and J ends lost 0 bases and 4 bases, in that order; junction bases with no gene match: 4.

The chain has TRBV9 and TRBJ2-7; D is tentatively TRBD1 or TRBD2 (5 bases each). V shed 0 bases and J shed 3 bases, with 10 bases lying between them. This CDR3 contains 14 residues. Looked up from germline, CDR1 is SGDLS and CDR2 is YYNGEE. The CDR3 DNA reads TGTGCCAGCAGCGTAGGGGGACCCGGCTACGAGCAGTACTTC. It yields the protein CASSVGGPGYEQYF.

This clone was seen a single time. This sequence joins TRBV7-8 and TRBJ2-1; the match to TRBD2 covers 10 bases. The CDR3 is made up of 18 amino acids. V shed 4 bases, J shed 7 bases, and the junction held 16 bases outside the gene matches. The germline gives CDR1 SGHVS, CDR2 FQNEAQ. CDR3 sequence: CASSSPSSGGGSRNEQFF. The CDR3 DNA reads as TGTGCCAGCAGCTCACCGTCGAGCGGGGGGGGTTCGAGGAATGAGCAGTTCTTC.

This clone was seen a few times. V usage is TRBV30 and J usage is TRBJ2-7; possible D gene TRBD1, 5 bases. The CDR3 has 16 amino acids. CDR1 GTSNPN and CDR2 SVGIG come from the germline V gene (reference sequence). The ends were cut back, 3 bases at V and 2 bases at J, with 20 bases in the middle. CDR3 nucleotide sequence: TGTGCCTGGAGCGTGTTTTGGGGAAAAGGGGCCTACGAGCAGTACTTC. This translates into CAWSVFWGKGAYEQYF. The full variable domain, with the rest looked up from reference TRBV30 and TRBJ2-7, is SQTIHQWPATLVQPVGSPLSLECTVEGTSNPNLYWYRQAAGRGLQLLFYSVGIGQISSEVPQNLSASRPQDRQFILSSKKLLLSDSGFYLCAWSVFWGKGAYEQYFGPGTRLTVT.

The rearrangement uses TRBV2 and TRBJ2-6; tentative D call: TRBD2 (6 bases). V dropped 1 base and J dropped 1 base, with 14 bases sitting between them. CDR1 is SNHLY and CDR2 is FYNNEI in the germline V gene. The CDR3 has 18 amino acids. CDR3 in amino acids: CASSEGGGNPSGANVLTF. The CDR3 DNA follows: TGTGCCAGCAGTGAAGGGGGCGGGAATCCTTCTGGGGCCAACGTCCTGACTTTC.

About this clone: Other DNA sequences in the sample encode the same CDR3. The gene calls are TRBV27 and TRBJ2-7, with a weak D call TRBD1 (6 bases). Germline-derived CDR1 and CDR2 are MNHEY and SMNVEV (reference sequence). The CDR3 totals 15 residues. Trimming shortened V by 5 bases and J by 1 base, and 15 bases separated the two germline ends. As DNA, the CDR3 is TGTGCCAGCAGTCCATTCCCGGGACAATCCTACGAGCAGTACTTC. Its protein product is CASSPFPGQSYEQYF.

The rearrangement links TRBV6-5 to TRBJ2-3, with D possibly matching TRBD1 (5 bases). CDR3 length: 11 residues. V lost 4 bases and J lost 11, with 10 bases in between. CDR1 and CDR2 (germline): MNHEY, SVGAGI. The CDR3 sequence is CASSSAGWQYF. The CDR3 DNA reads TGTGCCAGCAGTTCGGCAGGGTGGCAGTATTTT.